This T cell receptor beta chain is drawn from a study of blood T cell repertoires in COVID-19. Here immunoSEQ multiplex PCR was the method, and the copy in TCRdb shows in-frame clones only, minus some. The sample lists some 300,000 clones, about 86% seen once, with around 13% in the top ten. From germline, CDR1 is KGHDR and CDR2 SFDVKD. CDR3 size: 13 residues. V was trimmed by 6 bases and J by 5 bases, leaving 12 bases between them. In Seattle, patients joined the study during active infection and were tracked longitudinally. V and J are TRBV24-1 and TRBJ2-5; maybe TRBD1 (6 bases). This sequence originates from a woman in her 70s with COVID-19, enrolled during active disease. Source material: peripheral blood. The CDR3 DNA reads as TGTGCCACCAGTTATGGGGGCGCGGAGACCCAGTACTTC. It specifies CATSYGGAETQYF.